This T cell receptor (beta chain) was identified in a study of cytomegalovirus exposure and HLA in healthy donors. Study conclusions and caveats: The classifier reportedly diagnosed cytomegalovirus status with high sensitivity and specificity. The study listed some 160 cytomegalovirus-associated TCR beta chains.

The CDR3 extends over 15 amino acids. Germline V lookup: CDR1 MGHRA, CDR2 YSYEKL. Trimming cost V 0 bases and J 3 bases; bases outside gene matches: 4. Repertoires were generated with immunoSEQ multiplex PCR, while TCRdb's copy carries only in-frame clones and drops some. The sample has 180,000 or so clones, approximately 82% seen once. Comment on this clone: The antigen is not known.

This clonotype was obtained from a woman in her twenties or thirties in good health and CMV-seropositive. Source material: PBMCs. The chain has TRBV4-1 and TRBJ1-1; 7 nucleotides align to TRBD1. The CDR3 reads CASSQEQGDYTEAFF. In DNA form, the CDR3 reads TGCGCCAGCAGCCAAGAGCAGGGGGACTACACTGAAGCTTTCTTT.